The 21 T cell receptor beta chains presented below share a single source sample, sequenced in a study of blood T cell repertoires in COVID-19. The data were produced by immunoSEQ multiplex PCR, yet TCRdb's version contains in-frame clones alone and is incomplete. This table holds approximately 320,000 clones, roughly 85% found once. The sequencing input was peripheral blood. All receptors come from a human donor in a cohort sampled during active COVID-19.

This chain connects TRBV10-3 to TRBJ1-1; D call uncertain. The CDR3 has 13 amino acids. Germline lookup yields CDR1 ENHRY and CDR2 SYGVKD. V was cut by 3 bases and J by 4 bases, with 9 bases left in between. The CDR3 nucleotides are TGTGCCATCAGTGATTCCAGTGGCACTGAAGCTTTCTTT. Its protein product is CAISDSSGTEAFF.

DNA of the CDR3: TGTGCCAGCAGCTTCGGTGGTCCTGGGGCCAACGTCCTGACTTTC. It specifies CASSFGGPGANVLTF. V and J are TRBV6-5 and TRBJ2-6, with D uncertain. The V end lost 6 bases, the J end lost 2 bases, and 11 bases lay between the germline ends. This CDR3 has 15 residues. CDR1 is MNHEY, CDR2 SVGAGI, per germline.

The chain uses TRBV6-6 and TRBJ1-1; D is unclear. The CDR3 covers 15 residues. CDR1 and CDR2 from the germline V gene are MNHNY and SVGAGI (reference sequence). V dropped 0 bases and J dropped 2 bases, with 10 bases sitting between them. CDR3 in DNA: TGTGCCAGCAGTTACTCTCCGAATACTAACACTGAAGCTTTCTTT. Translation gives CASSYSPNTNTEAFF.

Concerning this clone itself: The identical CDR3 is also encoded by other nucleotide sequences in the sample. The chain combines TRBV30 with TRBJ1-2; D is unclear. The CDR3 consists of 11 residues. V lost 1 base and J 5 bases, leaving 5 bases between the germline ends. Germline loops: CDR1 GTSNPN, CDR2 SVGIG (reference sequence). The DNA of the CDR3 is TGTGCCTGGAGTGCCCAATATGGCTACACCTTC. It yields the protein CAWSAQYGYTF. The full variable domain, completed using reference TRBV30 and TRBJ1-2, is SQTIHQWPATLVQPVGSPLSLECTVEGTSNPNLYWYRQAAGRGLQLLFYSVGIGQISSEVPQNLSASRPQDRQFILSSKKLLLSDSGFYLCAWSAQYGYTFGSGTRLTVV.

The chain combines TRBV7-3 with TRBJ2-3; D gene unclear. Trimming shortened V by 2 bases and J by 4 bases, and 10 bases separated the two germline ends. Germline CDR1 is SGHTA and CDR2 is FQGTGA. The CDR3 is made up of 14 amino acids. CDR3 DNA: TGTGCCAGCAGCTTAGAGGTTCCCCCAGATACGCAGTATTTT. Residues: CASSLEVPPDTQYF.

The V call is TRBV30, the J call TRBJ2-3, with TRBD2 identical over 9 bases. V lost 0 bases to trimming and J lost 2 bases; unmatched junction nucleotides: 12. Germline V gene sequence: CDR1 GTSNPN, CDR2 SVGIG (reference sequence). The CDR3 runs to 18 residues. Written as DNA, the CDR3 is TGTGCCTGGAGTGTACAACGGGCTAGCGGGGCCCCCACAGATACGCAGTATTTT. Amino acid sequence: CAWSVQRASGAPTDTQYF.

This chain connects TRBV5-1 to TRBJ2-5, with D possibly matching TRBD2 (5 bases). The CDR3 spans 15 residues. From germline, CDR1 is SGHRS and CDR2 YFSETQ. V was clipped by 0 bases and J by 2 bases, with 11 bases between them. DNA for the CDR3: TGCGCCAGCAGCTTGGGGGCGGGCCGACAAGAGACCCAGTACTTC. Protein product: CASSLGAGRQETQYF.

CDR3 sequence reads: CASSAETGGDAYNEQFF. The CDR3 DNA reads as TGTGCCAGCAGCGCCGAGACAGGGGGCGACGCCTACAATGAGCAGTTCTTC. This chain links TRBV3-1 (or the pseudogene TRBV3-2) with TRBJ2-1, with 10 bases lining up with TRBD1. J lost 2 bases, V lost 5 bases, and 9 bases had no gene match. CDR1 and CDR2 (germline): LGHDT, YNNKEL (reference sequence). The CDR3 has 17 residues.

This chain connects TRBV29-1 to TRBJ1-1; TRBD1 aligns across 7 bases. With V trimmed by 3 bases and J by 1 base, 8 bases remained unmatched. The CDR3 has 15 amino acids. Germline CDR1 is SQVTM and CDR2 is ANQGSEA. The CDR3 sequence is CSVERQGVANTEAFF. CDR3 in DNA: TGCAGCGTTGAGCGGCAGGGGGTCGCGAACACTGAAGCTTTCTTT.

The chain has TRBV3-1 (or the pseudogene TRBV3-2) and TRBJ1-3; D is uncertain. V was cut by 4 bases and J by 0 bases, with 13 bases left in between. Looked up from germline, CDR1 is LGHDT and CDR2 is YNNKEL (reference sequence). CDR3 length equals 16 residues. CDR3 in DNA: TGTGCCAGCAGCCGACTAACAGCGAGCTCTGGAAACACCATATATTTT. Its translation: CASSRLTASSGNTIYF.

V gene TRBV4-1 combines with J gene TRBJ1-6; no reliable D call. V was shortened by 6 bases and J by 0 bases, with 12 bases between the two germline ends. The CDR3 totals 16 residues. Per the germline V gene, CDR1 is MGHRA and CDR2 is YSYEKL. The CDR3 reads CASSLLAHSYNSPLHF. The DNA of the CDR3 is TGCGCCAGCAGTCTCTTGGCTCACTCCTATAATTCACCCCTCCACTTT.

The rearrangement uses TRBV6-4 and TRBJ2-7; D might be TRBD2 (5 bases). This CDR3 spans 13 amino acids. Trimming pared 5 bases from V and 5 bases from J, leaving 13 bases between. The V gene's germline CDR1 is MRHNA and CDR2 SNTAGT. The CDR3 nucleotides read TGTGCCAGCAGTATAGCGCCTTGGGACGAGCAGTACTTC. Amino acids: CASSIAPWDEQYF.

The chain employs TRBV3-1 (or the pseudogene TRBV3-2) and TRBJ2-7; 11 nucleotides match TRBD2. The CDR3 is 15 residues long. Germline trimming cut 4 bases from V and 6 bases from J; bases unmatched to any gene: 8. Per the germline V gene, CDR1 is LGHDT and CDR2 is YNNKEL (reference sequence). Here the CDR3 DNA reads TGTGCCAGCAGCCCCCTAGCGGGGGGCCTAGCCGAGCAGTACTTC. It specifies CASSPLAGGLAEQYF.

The CDR3 region is CATHPTGSTGNTIYF. CDR3 DNA: TGTGCCACCCATCCGACAGGGTCGACTGGAAACACCATATATTTT. The V and J genes are TRBV19 and TRBJ1-3, with TRBD1 matching 7 bases. CDR1 is LNHDA, CDR2 SQIVND, per germline (reference sequence). The CDR3 runs 15 residues. V was clipped by 10 bases and J by 2 bases; unmatched bases: 11.

The CDR3 coding sequence is TGTGCCAGCAGCTCACTACGTCGGGGGGGCGTGAACACCGGGGAGCTGTTTTTT. This codes for CASSSLRRGGVNTGELFF. The rearrangement uses TRBV13 and TRBJ2-2, with 8 bases lining up with TRBD2. V shed 4 bases and J 1 base; nucleotides not matched to a gene: 11. The CDR3 extends over 18 amino acids. Germline V CDR1 and CDR2: PRHDT, FYEKMQ (reference sequence).

This clone was seen just once. The CDR3 DNA reads as TGTGCCAGCAGTGATAAAAGGATGGGAGGGAACACTGAAGCTTTCTTT. Translation: CASSDKRMGGNTEAFF. The chain uses TRBV2 and TRBJ1-1; no reliable D call. Between the trimmed V and J ends, which lost 3 bases and 1 base, there was a span of 15 bases. Germline loops: CDR1 SNHLY, CDR2 FYNNEI. The CDR3 runs to 16 residues.

This clone occurred a few times. The chain carries TRBV2 and TRBJ1-1; D is possibly TRBD1 (5 bases). The V end was cut by 3 bases, the J end by 2 bases, with 10 bases between. Germline CDR1 and CDR2: SNHLY and FYNNEI. This CDR3 comprises 14 residues. The CDR3 region is CASSEAGTNTEAFF. CDR3 nucleotide sequence: TGTGCCAGCAGTGAGGCGGGGACTAACACTGAAGCTTTCTTT.

This clone showed up just a few times. The chain links TRBV5-1 to TRBJ1-4; no firm D call. Germline loops: CDR1 SGHRS, CDR2 YFSETQ. V lost 0 bases and J 5 bases, leaving 11 bases between the germline ends. This CDR3 spans 15 amino acids. CDR3 in amino acids: CASSLAGAENEKLFF. In DNA, the CDR3 is TGCGCCAGCAGCTTGGCCGGAGCGGAGAATGAAAAACTGTTTTTT.

The chain is built from TRBV11-1 and TRBJ1-1; D perhaps matches TRBD1 (6 bases). Germline V gives CDR1 SGHAT, CDR2 FQDESV (reference sequence). The CDR3 consists of 16 residues. V lost 5 bases to trimming and J lost 4 bases, with 20 bases between them. The CDR3 DNA sequence: TGTGCCAGCAGCCTATTTCGGGGGGCCGGAGTCACTGAAGCTTTCTTT. Protein sequence: CASSLFRGAGVTEAFF. The full variable domain, rest sourced from reference TRBV11-1 and TRBJ1-1, is EAEVAQSPRYKITEKSQAVAFWCDPISGHATLYWYRQILGQGPELLVQFQDESVVDDSQLPKDRFSAERLKGVDSTLKIQPAELGDSAMYLCASSLFRGAGVTEAFFGQGTRLTVV.

V usage is TRBV7-3 and J usage is TRBJ1-1; 9 bases map to TRBD1. After removal of 3 bases from V and 6 bases from J, the junction contained 5 bases not matched to a gene. This CDR3 has 14 amino acids. Germline CDR1 reads SGHTA; CDR2 reads FQGTGA. The CDR3 nucleotides read TGTGCCAGCAGCTTCCGGGACAGGGCCGCTGAAGCTTTCTTT. Its translation is CASSFRDRAAEAFF. Full variable domain (remainder filled in from reference TRBV7-3 and TRBJ1-1): GAGVSQTPSNKVTEKGKYVELRCDPISGHTALYWYRQSLGQGPEFLIYFQGTGAADDSGLPNDRFFAVRPEGSVSTLKIQRTERGDSAVYLCASSFRDRAAEAFFGQGTRLTVV.

The rearrangement uses TRBV6-1 and TRBJ1-1; D gene uncertain. The CDR3 extends over 14 amino acids. Deletions cut 2 bases from V and 0 bases from J, with 7 bases between. Per germline, CDR1 MNHNS and CDR2 SASEGT. CDR3 sequence reads: CASSEPGLNTEAFF. CDR3 bases: TGTGCCAGCAGTGAACCCGGGTTGAACACTGAAGCTTTCTTT.